This T cell receptor beta chain was recorded in a study of T cells expressing NK-cell markers. Study-level background: Sequencing covered eight donors, seven HCMV-seropositive and one seronegative.

With the 5' RACE reads reprocessed, TCRdb shows one record per CDR3 protein and no DNA. The record lists fewer than 550,000 distinct CDR3 sequences, of which the ten most abundant hold roughly 1.4%. Study-wide findings and caveats: There remained a lack of clarity about HCMV specificity of expanded NKG2C+ T cell clones.

A word on this clonotype: As yet, its antigen is unknown.

Sequencing used blood T cells: a sorted CD56 or NKG2C T cell subset, CD4+ or CD8+ T cells, or bulk PBMC T cells (not recorded which). This sequence was found in a woman aged 50 to 65 in good health.

The CDR3 region is CASSSGYGNTIYF. The chain carries TRBV6-6 and TRBJ1-3. This CDR3 comprises 13 residues. CDR1 and CDR2 (germline): MNHNY, SVGAGI (reference sequence).